This passage covers 30 T cell receptor beta chains from one sample sequenced in a study of T cells after yellow fever vaccination. TCRdb used MiXCR to reprocess the 5' RACE reads, holding one entry per CDR3 protein. The sample records 400,000 to 650,000 distinct CDR3 sequences, just over 20% being singletons. The sequenced sample was PBMCs, obtained roughly 20 days after the first yellow fever vaccination. The receptors derive from a man younger than 30 who received the YFV17D yellow fever vaccine.

V usage is TRBV7-9 and J usage is TRBJ1-1; tentatively, D is TRBD1 (5 bases). V was cut by 3 bases and J by 0 bases, with 17 bases left in between. Germline CDR1 and CDR2: SEHNR and FQNEAQ (reference sequence). The CDR3 totals 17 residues. For the CDR3, the DNA is TGTGCCAGCAGCTTGGACACCCAGGACCGATTGAACACTGAAGCTTTCTTT. Translated: CASSLDTQDRLNTEAFF.

This clonotype was detected only once. CDR3 sequence: CASSPRPVPWYF. CDR3 DNA sequence: TGTGCCAGCAGTCCTCGTCCCGTCCCTTGGTACTTC. This chain connects TRBV6-2 or TRBV6-3 to TRBJ2-5, with unresolved D. This CDR3 has 12 amino acids. The germline gives CDR1 MNHEY, CDR2 SVGEGT. V shed 5 bases and J shed 13 bases, with 17 bases lying between them.

This chain joins TRBV5-1 and TRBJ2-2, with D hard to call. Germline V gene lookup returns CDR1 SGHRS and CDR2 YFSETQ. CDR3 length equals 14 residues. V lost 3 bases and J 4 bases, leaving 10 bases between the germline ends. The CDR3 sequence: CASSYPLATGELFF. The CDR3 nucleotides read TGCGCCAGCAGCTACCCACTGGCCACCGGGGAGCTGTTTTTT.

Here the CDR3 reads CASSHASGGGAVNEQFF. CDR3 DNA: TGCGCCAGCAGCCATGCCTCGGGCGGGGGGGCCGTTAATGAGCAGTTCTTC. The chain employs TRBV1 and TRBJ2-1; the D call of TRBD2 is as the table states it, not checked on the DNA. TRBV1 is a known pseudogene. This CDR3 region has 17 residues.

The rearrangement links TRBV11-2 to TRBJ2-7; 9 bases are shared with TRBD1. Germline trimming cut 4 bases from V and 8 bases from J; bases unmatched to any gene: 6. This CDR3 comprises 13 residues. Germline CDR1 and CDR2: SGHAT and FQNNGV. The CDR3 here is CASSYTGGTQQYF. Here the CDR3 DNA reads TGTGCCAGCAGCTACACAGGGGGCACCCAGCAGTACTTC.

V and J are TRBV20-1 and TRBJ1-6; D not resolved. This CDR3 contains 16 residues. Per the germline V gene, CDR1 is DFQATT and CDR2 is SNEGSKA (reference sequence). The V end lost 6 bases, the J end lost 0 bases, and 15 bases lay between the germline ends. Here the CDR3 DNA reads TGCAGTGCCCGTGGACGTTCCAACTCCTATAATTCACCCCTCCACTTT. Translated: CSARGRSNSYNSPLHF.

The chain joins TRBV20-1 to TRBJ1-1; D not certain. V was clipped by 2 bases and J by 11 bases, with 15 bases between them. The germline CDR1 and CDR2 sequences are DFQATT and SNEGSKA (reference sequence). The CDR3 is 12 residues long. The CDR3 nucleotides read TGCAGTGCTAGATCCGGAGGGCAGAAGGCTTTCTTT. The encoded protein is CSARSGGQKAFF.

V and J are TRBV11-2 and TRBJ1-1; D is ambiguous. The length of the CDR3 is 13 residues. Germline V gene data show CDR1 as SGHAT and CDR2 as FQNNGV. Trimming pared 5 bases from V and 5 bases from J, leaving 12 bases between. The CDR3 DNA follows: TGTGCCAGCAGCCCGACGCAACGGACTGAAGCTTTCTTT. Protein: CASSPTQRTEAFF.

The chain carries TRBV20-1 and TRBJ2-3, with D possibly matching TRBD1 (5 bases). Looked up from germline, CDR1 is DFQATT and CDR2 is SNEGSKA (reference sequence). The CDR3 spans 13 residues. The V end was cut by 5 bases, the J end by 0 bases, with 9 bases between. In DNA form, the CDR3 reads TGCAGTGCTCCCAGGGAAAGCACAGATACGCAGTATTTT. It translates to CSAPRESTDTQYF.

This clonotype was seen a few times. This chain uses TRBV6-5 with TRBJ2-7; D is perhaps TRBD1 (6 bases). Trimming stripped 6 bases from V and 11 bases from J, with 17 bases between. The CDR3 spans 12 residues. From germline, CDR1 is MNHEY and CDR2 SVGAGI. The DNA for the CDR3 is TGTGCCAGCAGCACGCGACAGGCAAAGAAGTACTTC. Encoded protein: CASSTRQAKKYF.

The chain carries TRBV6-4 and TRBJ2-2, with 10 bases fitting TRBD1. With 10 bases clipped from V and 6 bases from J, the junction kept 5 bases outside the gene matches. The germline V gene has CDR1 MRHNA and CDR2 SNTAGT. The CDR3 consists of 13 residues. In DNA, the CDR3 is TGTGCCACCTCCGGGACAGGGGCCGGGGAGCTGTTTTTT. Protein product: CATSGTGAGELFF.

The gene calls are TRBV4-3 and TRBJ1-6, with D possibly being TRBD1 (5 bases). This CDR3 is 13 amino acids long. Germline CDR1 LGHNA, CDR2 YSLEER. The V end was cut by 0 bases, the J end by 14 bases, with 11 bases between. The CDR3 here is CASSQDRERALHF. The CDR3 coding sequence is TGCGCCAGCAGCCAAGACAGGGAGAGAGCCCTCCACTTT.

This clonotype was seen more than once but under ten times. This rearrangement joins TRBV7-9 to TRBJ2-7; 9 bases map to TRBD1. The V gene's germline CDR1 is SEHNR and CDR2 FQNEAQ (reference sequence). The V and J ends lost 7 bases and 9 bases, in that order; junction bases with no gene match: 13. CDR3 length: 14 residues. The CDR3 bases are TGTGCCAGCACAGGGGGACAGGGCCTTCAAGGGCAGTACTTC. Translation gives CASTGGQGLQGQYF.

The rearrangement joins TRBV5-5 to TRBJ2-7, with D maybe TRBD2 (6 bases). Trimming left V 2 bases short and J 1 base short, with 13 bases between. This CDR3 is built from 15 residues. The germline V gene has CDR1 SGHKS and CDR2 YYEKEE (reference sequence). The CDR3 reads CASSLVLGLSYEQYF. DNA for the CDR3: TGTGCCAGCAGCTTAGTTCTTGGACTATCCTACGAGCAGTACTTC.

The table lists this clonotype with a few counts. The CDR3 DNA follows: TGTGCCAGCAGCCCAATCCGGGGGGCTAGCGGGGAGCTGTTTTTT. Encoded protein: CASSPIRGASGELFF. This chain uses TRBV27 with TRBJ2-2; the D gene is possibly TRBD2 (7 bases). Germline V gene lookup returns CDR1 MNHEY and CDR2 SMNVEV (reference sequence). The CDR3 loop spans 15 amino acids. Deletions cut 6 bases from V and 7 bases from J, with 18 bases between.

The rearrangement joins TRBV29-1 to TRBJ2-1, with 7 nucleotides matching TRBD2. Germline trimming cut 7 bases from V and 6 bases from J; bases unmatched to any gene: 12. The CDR3 length is 14 residues. The germline gives CDR1 SQVTM, CDR2 ANQGSEA. CDR3 amino acids: CSAPNGGNGNEQFF. The CDR3 nucleotides read TGCAGCGCCCCTAACGGGGGGAATGGCAATGAGCAGTTCTTC.

Written as DNA, the CDR3 is TGTGCCAGCTTGGTAGCGGGGGATTACACCGGGGAGCTGTTTTTT. Translating gives CASLVAGDYTGELFF. The rearrangement joins TRBV7-8 to TRBJ2-2; 9 positions match TRBD2. The V gene's germline CDR1 is SGHVS and CDR2 FQNEAQ. V trimming: 8 bases; J trimming: 3 bases; junction bases outside the gene matches: 7. The CDR3 length is 15 residues.

This clonotype was observed a handful of times. CDR3: CASSDGQGQTYGYTF. The CDR3 bases are TGTGCCAGCAGCGACGGACAGGGGCAGACATATGGCTACACCTTC. This rearrangement joins TRBV7-2 to TRBJ1-2; 9 positions match TRBD1. After removal of 5 bases from V and 5 bases from J, the junction contained 9 bases not matched to a gene. Germline-derived CDR1 and CDR2 are SGHTA and FQGNSA. The CDR3 loop spans 15 amino acids.

This clonotype was observed a handful of times. The chain carries TRBV6-6 and TRBJ1-3; a possible D gene is TRBD1 (5 bases). This CDR3 is built from 13 residues. The V and J ends lost 8 bases and 3 bases respectively, with 11 bases between them. Germline CDR1 reads MNHNY; CDR2 reads SVGAGI (reference sequence). The CDR3 protein is CASGGGIGNTIYF. The CDR3 region has the DNA TGTGCCAGCGGTGGGGGAATTGGAAACACCATATATTTT.

This clonotype was observed a handful of times. The chain carries TRBV30 and TRBJ2-3; D is possibly TRBD1 (6 bases). The CDR3 runs to 17 residues. Trimming removed 0 bases from V and 2 bases from J, with 18 bases in between. Germline assignment: CDR1 GTSNPN and CDR2 SVGIG (reference sequence). The CDR3 region is CAWSVQGPPVLTDTQYF. For the CDR3, the DNA is TGTGCCTGGAGTGTACAGGGACCTCCGGTGCTCACAGATACGCAGTATTTT.

V and J are TRBV5-1 and TRBJ2-2; 8 bases agree with TRBD2. The ends lost 1 base at V and 0 bases at J; junction bases unmatched: 8. Germline V CDR1 and CDR2: SGHRS, YFSETQ. CDR3 length equals 18 residues. The CDR3 sequence is CASSLLPAGAPNTGELFF. CDR3 nucleotides: TGCGCCAGCAGCTTGTTACCAGCGGGGGCCCCGAACACCGGGGAGCTGTTTTTT. Full variable domain (remainder filled in from reference TRBV5-1 and TRBJ2-2): KAGVTQTPRYLIKTRGQQVTLSCSPISGHRSVSWYQQTPGQGLQFLFEYFSETQRNKGNFPGRFSGRQFSNSRSEMNVSTLELGDSALYLCASSLLPAGAPNTGELFFGEGSRLTVL.

The J gene is TRBJ2-3, the V gene TRBV9, with 7 bases identical to TRBD1. Germline loops: CDR1 SGDLS, CDR2 YYNGEE. This CDR3 spans 14 amino acids. Trimming removed 6 bases from V and 2 bases from J; junction bases left unmatched: 6. CDR3 nucleotide sequence: TGTGCCAGCACCCGGGACAGTAACACAGATACGCAGTATTTT. Amino acid sequence: CASTRDSNTDTQYF.

This clonotype came up many times. The V call is TRBV6-5, the J call TRBJ2-2; D perhaps matches TRBD2 (6 bases). Germline CDR1 MNHEY, CDR2 SVGAGI. V was trimmed by 0 bases and J by 2 bases, leaving 7 bases between them. The CDR3 sequence is 15 residues long. The CDR3 DNA reads TGTGCCAGCAGTTACTCCGGGGGTAACACCGGGGAGCTGTTTTTT. As protein: CASSYSGGNTGELFF.

The table lists this clonotype with a few counts. This sequence joins TRBV7-9 and TRBJ1-2; TRBD1 agrees at 9 bases. Germline assignment: CDR1 SEHNR and CDR2 FQNEAQ (reference sequence). The CDR3 length is 13 residues. V lost 7 bases, J lost 4 bases, and 4 bases stayed unmatched. In DNA form, the CDR3 reads TGTGCCAGCATCCGACAGGGGGGCTATGGCTACACCTTC. Translated: CASIRQGGYGYTF.

The chain has TRBV5-1 and TRBJ1-4; a possible D gene is TRBD1 (5 bases). CDR3 size: 13 residues. Germline V gives CDR1 SGHRS, CDR2 YFSETQ. Trimming left V 7 bases short and J 8 bases short, with 15 bases between. CDR3 loop: CASRLEGMEKLFF. The CDR3 DNA reads as TGCGCCAGCCGGCTCGAGGGGATGGAAAAACTGTTTTTT. The full variable domain, its missing parts supplied by reference TRBV5-1 and TRBJ1-4, is KAGVTQTPRYLIKTRGQQVTLSCSPISGHRSVSWYQQTPGQGLQFLFEYFSETQRNKGNFPGRFSGRQFSNSRSEMNVSTLELGDSALYLCASRLEGMEKLFFGSGTQLSVL.

The gene calls are TRBV25-1 and TRBJ2-1; 7 nucleotides match TRBD1. CDR1 is MGHDK and CDR2 is SYGVNS in the germline V gene. This CDR3 has 14 amino acids. V shed 4 bases and J 3 bases; nucleotides not matched to a gene: 3. The CDR3 protein is CASSATGIYNEQFF. In nucleotides, the CDR3 is TGTGCCAGCAGTGCGACAGGGATCTACAATGAGCAGTTCTTC.

The chain links TRBV7-2 to TRBJ2-1; TRBD2 aligns across 13 bases. This CDR3 region has 15 residues. The germline V gene has CDR1 SGHTA and CDR2 FQGNSA. Trimming took 6 bases from V and 4 from J; bases not matched to a gene: 3. CDR3 in DNA: TGTGCCAGCAGTCGGGGACTAGCGGGGTACAATGAGCAGTTCTTC. Its protein product is CASSRGLAGYNEQFF.

This chain connects TRBV19 to TRBJ2-5; possibly TRBD1 for D (6 bases). The CDR3 covers 15 residues. V dropped 6 bases and J dropped 5 bases, with 19 bases sitting between them. Germline lookup yields CDR1 LNHDA and CDR2 SQIVND (reference sequence). The CDR3 protein is CASSPDSGSGETQYF. CDR3 bases: TGTGCCAGTAGCCCGGACAGTGGGTCCGGGGAGACCCAGTACTTC.

The chain links TRBV20-1 to TRBJ2-7; D gene ambiguous. Germline values: CDR1 DFQATT, CDR2 SNEGSKA (reference sequence). This CDR3 contains 9 residues. The CDR3 DNA reads TGCAGGCCCAAGACCGAGCAGTACGTC. It yields the protein CRPKTEQYV.

The V and J genes are TRBV7-9 and TRBJ1-4; no definite D call. This CDR3 is built from 17 residues. Trimming removed 2 bases at V and 7 bases at J, with 20 bases between. From germline, CDR1 is SEHNR and CDR2 FQNEAQ (reference sequence). CDR3 DNA sequence: TGTGCCAGCAGCTTACCCCAGGACGGGGTGAGGTTTGAAAAACTGTTTTTT. It codes for CASSLPQDGVRFEKLFF.